Shown below are 28 T cell receptor beta chains from a single sample sequenced in a study of shared T cell receptors in the human thymus. The method was immunoSEQ multiplex PCR; TCRdb's version includes in-frame clones alone and lacks a portion of them. Of under 850,000 clones in the sample, 88% were seen once. These data were likewise used in another study, on human thymus T cells.

Input material: thymocytes. All receptors come from a boy in the first two years of life with a congenital heart defect.

V usage is TRBV10-3 and J usage is TRBJ2-7, with 11 bases matching TRBD2. Per germline, CDR1 ENHRY and CDR2 SYGVKD. CDR3 length equals 18 residues. After removal of 5 bases from V and 0 bases from J, the junction contained 12 bases not matched to a gene. The chain's CDR3 is CAISSRGSGRAPSYEQYF. CDR3 DNA: TGTGCCATCAGTTCCCGTGGTAGCGGGAGGGCGCCCTCCTACGAGCAGTACTTC.

The rearrangement links TRBV5-8 to TRBJ2-4; TRBD1 matches at 9 bases. The CDR3 has 15 amino acids. Trimming cost V 4 bases and J 1 base; bases outside gene matches: 3. Germline V gene sequence: CDR1 SGHTS, CDR2 YDEGEE. CDR3 in amino acids: CASSHRGQAKNIQYF. CDR3 coding DNA: TGTGCCAGCAGCCACAGGGGGCAGGCCAAAAACATTCAGTACTTC. The whole variable domain, filled in from reference TRBV5-8 and TRBJ2-4, reads EAGVTQSPTHLIKTRGQQATLRCSPISGHTSVYWYQQALGLGLQFLLWYDEGEERNRGNFPPRFSGRQFPNYSSELNVNALELEDSALYLCASSHRGQAKNIQYFGAGTRLSVL.

V and J are TRBV29-1 and TRBJ1-1; D not certain. Germline V gene lookup returns CDR1 SQVTM and CDR2 ANQGSEA. CDR3 length: 13 amino acids. Trimming left V 4 bases short and J 2 bases short, with 11 bases between. CDR3 protein: CSVVGRINTEAFF. Here the CDR3 DNA reads TGCAGCGTTGTAGGCAGGATCAACACTGAAGCTTTCTTT.

The chain carries TRBV4-3 and TRBJ2-7; 13 bases are a match to TRBD2. With 0 bases clipped from V and 3 bases from J, the junction kept 14 bases outside the gene matches. Germline V gene sequence: CDR1 LGHNA, CDR2 YSLEER. The CDR3 is made up of 20 amino acids. The CDR3 loop is CASSQEYPKLAGGIFYEQYF. The DNA for the CDR3 is TGCGCCAGCAGCCAAGAGTACCCCAAACTAGCGGGAGGGATCTTCTACGAGCAGTACTTC.

The CDR3 region is CASSPGRRNNEQFF. Written as DNA, the CDR3 is TGTGCCAGCAGTCCGGGGAGACGAAACAATGAGCAGTTCTTC. The chain uses TRBV6-5 and TRBJ2-1; the D gene is possibly TRBD2 (5 bases). From germline, CDR1 is MNHEY and CDR2 SVGAGI. The CDR3 extends over 14 amino acids. V was pared by 5 bases and J by 5 bases, with 13 bases between.

The V and J genes are TRBV5-1 and TRBJ2-7; maybe TRBD1 (6 bases). Germline V gives CDR1 SGHRS, CDR2 YFSETQ. The CDR3 runs to 15 residues. The V gene lost 0 bases and the J gene lost 9 bases, with 19 bases spanning the gap. The CDR3 DNA follows: TGCGCCAGCAGCTTGGACCCCGACAGGTACTGGGGGCAGTACTTC. Protein product: CASSLDPDRYWGQYF.

This chain joins TRBV4-3 and TRBJ1-3; 8 bases are shared with TRBD1. The CDR3 spans 16 residues. Germline V gene sequence: CDR1 LGHNA, CDR2 YSLEER. The junction had 5 bases not matched to a gene; V was cut back by 4 bases and J by 0 bases. This chain's CDR3 is CASSLHRGGSGNTIYF. CDR3 bases: TGCGCCAGCAGCCTACACAGGGGGGGCTCTGGAAACACCATATATTTT.

The genes are TRBV27 and TRBJ2-7, with TRBD2 matching 8 bases. Germline V gene sequence: CDR1 MNHEY, CDR2 SMNVEV (reference sequence). V lost 5 bases to trimming and J lost 3 bases; unmatched junction nucleotides: 6. The CDR3 sequence is 14 residues long. The CDR3 DNA sequence: TGTGCCAGCAGTCGTACCCGGGAGGGCTACGAGCAGTACTTC. As protein: CASSRTREGYEQYF.

This clone was counted between two and nine times. This chain connects TRBV7-9 to TRBJ1-2; the D is unclear. With 5 bases removed from V and 4 bases from J, the gap between germline ends came to 11 bases. CDR1 SEHNR and CDR2 FQNEAQ come from the germline V gene (reference sequence). The CDR3 extends over 13 amino acids. The CDR3 DNA follows: TGTGCCAGCAGCCCGGGTCCGCGCTATGGCTACACCTTC. Amino acids: CASSPGPRYGYTF.

There are a few counts of this clone. The V call is TRBV9, the J call TRBJ1-1; no clear D gene. The germline V gene encodes CDR1 SGDLS and CDR2 YYNGEE. V gave up 4 bases and J gave up 6 bases, with 22 bases separating them. This CDR3 contains 16 residues. The CDR3 region is CASSPFSFTRQAEAFF. The CDR3 DNA follows: TGTGCCAGCAGCCCATTCTCCTTCACCCGGCAGGCTGAAGCTTTCTTT.

In its sample, this clone was seen once. This sequence joins TRBV4-2 and TRBJ2-1; 10 nucleotides align to TRBD2. CDR1 is LGHNA and CDR2 is YNFKEQ in the germline V gene. The CDR3 has 16 residues. Unmatched junction bases numbered 5, after V lost 4 bases and J lost 2 bases. The CDR3 region is CASSLPTSGTYNEQFF. For the CDR3, the DNA is TGTGCCAGCAGCCTTCCTACTAGCGGGACCTACAATGAGCAGTTCTTC.

The V gene is TRBV6-4, the J gene TRBJ2-3; D gene uncertain. CDR3 length equals 14 residues. Deletions cut 2 bases from V and 0 bases from J, with 6 bases between. Per the germline V gene, CDR1 is MRHNA and CDR2 is SNTAGT. The CDR3 reads CASSDNTSTDTQYF. CDR3 DNA: TGTGCCAGCAGTGACAACACGAGCACAGATACGCAGTATTTT.

The chain recombines TRBV30 with TRBJ1-2; D is unclear. The CDR3 spans 11 residues. V gave up 4 bases and J gave up 8 bases, with 11 bases separating them. CDR1 and CDR2 (germline): GTSNPN, SVGIG (reference sequence). CDR3 sequence: CAWKSSGGYTF. The CDR3, as DNA: TGTGCCTGGAAATCCTCGGGGGGCTACACCTTC.

This clone was detected only once. This chain connects TRBV29-1 to TRBJ2-7; 9 bases are shared with TRBD1. J gave up 5 bases and V 4 bases, and 6 bases lay outside the gene matches. The CDR3 totals 13 residues. Germline CDR1 SQVTM, CDR2 ANQGSEA. The CDR3 region is CSVGPDRGDEQYF. The CDR3 DNA reads TGCAGCGTTGGACCGGACAGGGGTGACGAGCAGTACTTC.

V usage is TRBV28 and J usage is TRBJ2-3; 7 nucleotides line up with TRBD1. Trimming at V came to 8 bases and at J to 4 bases, leaving 12 bases not matched to a gene. CDR1 is MDHEN, CDR2 SYDVKM, per germline. The CDR3 covers 15 residues. CDR3 residues: CASCPRQGRPDTQYF. CDR3 bases: TGTGCCAGCTGCCCCCGACAGGGAAGGCCAGATACGCAGTATTTT.

The chain joins TRBV5-1 to TRBJ2-7; 11 bases are shared with TRBD1. V gave up 5 bases and J gave up 3 bases; unmatched junction bases: 1. CDR3 size: 13 residues. Germline lookup yields CDR1 SGHRS and CDR2 YFSETQ. The chain's CDR3 is CASRGQGVYEQYF. The DNA for the CDR3 is TGCGCCAGCAGGGGACAGGGGGTCTACGAGCAGTACTTC.

The chain has TRBV7-2 and TRBJ2-7, with D possibly being TRBD2 (6 bases). This CDR3 has 14 residues. Germline V gene data show CDR1 as SGHTA and CDR2 as FQGNSA. The V gene lost 1 base and the J gene lost 3 bases, with 10 bases spanning the gap. CDR3 sequence: CASSLVGGDYEQYF. CDR3 sequence (DNA): TGTGCCAGCAGCTTAGTTGGCGGGGACTACGAGCAGTACTTC.

The table lists this clone with a count of one. The chain recombines TRBV9 with TRBJ2-3, with a tentative D call TRBD2 (6 bases). CDR1 and CDR2 from the germline V gene are SGDLS and YYNGEE. The CDR3 runs to 12 residues. V shed 5 bases and J shed 6 bases, with 10 bases lying between them. The CDR3: CASSLGRDTQYF. The CDR3 DNA follows: TGTGCCAGCAGTCTGGGGAGGGATACGCAGTATTTT. The variable domain in full, completed from reference TRBV9 and TRBJ2-3, reads DSGVTQTPKHLITATGQRVTLRCSPRSGDLSVYWYQQSLDQGLQFLIQYYNGEERAKGNILERFSAQQFPDLHSELNLSSLELGDSALYFCASSLGRDTQYFGPGTRLTVL.

The genes are TRBV27 and TRBJ2-7, with 7 bases fitting TRBD1. Germline CDR1 MNHEY, CDR2 SMNVEV (reference sequence). J gave up 2 bases and V 6 bases, and 10 bases lay outside the gene matches. The CDR3 has 15 amino acids. The CDR3 nucleotides read TGTGCCAGCAGGCCTCACCGGGACAGAGCCTACGAGCAGTACTTC. The encoded protein is CASRPHRDRAYEQYF.

The chain recombines TRBV27 with TRBJ2-5; D possibly corresponds to TRBD2 (7 bases). The V end lost 7 bases, the J end lost 7 bases, and 13 bases lay between the germline ends. The CDR3 extends over 12 amino acids. Germline CDR1 is MNHEY and CDR2 is SMNVEV (reference sequence). In DNA form, the CDR3 reads TGTGCCAGCAAGAGGGAGGGGGGGACCCAGTACTTC. Residues: CASKREGGTQYF.

The CDR3 DNA reads as TGTGCCAGCAGCCGCGGAGTCTCCTACGAGCAGTACTTC. Its translation is CASSRGVSYEQYF. The chain employs TRBV7-9 and TRBJ2-7; no reliable D call. Germline V lookup: CDR1 SEHNR, CDR2 FQNEAQ (reference sequence). The CDR3 runs 13 residues. V shed 5 bases and J shed 0 bases, with 8 bases lying between them.

V gene TRBV7-2 combines with J gene TRBJ1-5, with D possibly being TRBD1 (6 bases). CDR3 size: 14 residues. The germline V gene encodes CDR1 SGHTA and CDR2 FQGNSA. Trimming shortened V by 5 bases and J by 2 bases, and 10 bases separated the two germline ends. The CDR3: CASSVHRGNQPQHF. CDR3 DNA sequence: TGTGCCAGCAGCGTCCACAGGGGCAATCAGCCCCAGCATTTT.

The genes are TRBV13 and TRBJ2-7; 10 bases map to TRBD1. The J segment lost 1 base and the V segment lost 5 bases, leaving 5 bases of the junction unmatched. The CDR3 loop spans 15 amino acids. Germline assignment: CDR1 PRHDT and CDR2 FYEKMQ (reference sequence). The DNA for the CDR3 is TGTGCCAGCAGCCCCCCGGACAGGGGGTCCTACGAGCAGTACTTC. Residues: CASSPPDRGSYEQYF. The variable domain in full, with the rest retrieved from reference TRBV13 and TRBJ2-7, is AAGVIQSPRHLIKEKRETATLKCYPIPRHDTVYWYQQGPGQDPQFLISFYEKMQSDKGSIPDRFSAQQFSDYHSELNMSSLELGDSALYFCASSPPDRGSYEQYFGPGTRLTVT.

This sequence joins TRBV6-5 and TRBJ1-1; D is ambiguous. The CDR3 totals 13 residues. The ends were cut back, 5 bases at V and 1 base at J, with 8 bases in the middle. Germline V gene lookup returns CDR1 MNHEY and CDR2 SVGAGI. DNA for the CDR3: TGTGCCAGCAGTCCTGACAAGAACACTGAAGCTTTCTTT. Its translation: CASSPDKNTEAFF.

Written as DNA, the CDR3 is TGCGCCAGCAGCCTCGATGGTGGACAGGCGGAGACCCAGTACTTC. This sequence encodes CASSLDGGQAETQYF. The chain recombines TRBV5-1 with TRBJ2-5; 7 bases fit TRBD1. CDR1 SGHRS and CDR2 YFSETQ come from the germline V gene. Losses at the gene ends were 4 bases for V and 5 bases for J; bases not matched to a gene: 11. This CDR3 is built from 15 residues.

This clone was counted once. The CDR3 loop reads CASSPQGVNTEAFF. For the CDR3, the DNA is TGTGCCAGCAGCCCACAGGGTGTGAACACTGAAGCTTTCTTT. The genes are TRBV7-3 and TRBJ1-1, with a tentative D call TRBD1 (6 bases). Germline V gene sequence: CDR1 SGHTA, CDR2 FQGTGA. Trimming cost V 5 bases and J 0 bases, with 10 bases left between them. The CDR3 loop spans 14 amino acids.

The rearrangement joins TRBV5-1 to TRBJ1-2; the match to TRBD1 covers 10 bases. Germline V gene lookup returns CDR1 SGHRS and CDR2 YFSETQ. V shed 3 bases and J 6 bases; nucleotides not matched to a gene: 8. CDR3 length: 15 residues. The CDR3 bases are TGCGCCAGCAGCTCCCGGGACAGGGGTACAGATGGCTACACCTTC. This translates into CASSSRDRGTDGYTF.

This chain connects TRBV28 to TRBJ2-7; 8 positions agree with TRBD2. CDR1 is MDHEN and CDR2 is SYDVKM in the germline V gene. This CDR3 has 18 residues. The V and J ends lost 5 bases and 1 base, in that order; junction bases with no gene match: 16. This CDR3 is CASSPGNQGPGGSYEQYF. The CDR3 nucleotides read TGTGCCAGCAGTCCGGGGAACCAGGGCCCGGGGGGGTCCTACGAGCAGTACTTC. The complete variable domain, with remaining parts taken from reference TRBV28 and TRBJ2-7, reads DVKVTQSSRYLVKRTGEKVFLECVQDMDHENMFWYRQDPGLGLRLIYFSYDVKMKEKGDIPEGYSVSREKKERFSLILESASTNQTSMYLCASSPGNQGPGGSYEQYFGPGTRLTVT.